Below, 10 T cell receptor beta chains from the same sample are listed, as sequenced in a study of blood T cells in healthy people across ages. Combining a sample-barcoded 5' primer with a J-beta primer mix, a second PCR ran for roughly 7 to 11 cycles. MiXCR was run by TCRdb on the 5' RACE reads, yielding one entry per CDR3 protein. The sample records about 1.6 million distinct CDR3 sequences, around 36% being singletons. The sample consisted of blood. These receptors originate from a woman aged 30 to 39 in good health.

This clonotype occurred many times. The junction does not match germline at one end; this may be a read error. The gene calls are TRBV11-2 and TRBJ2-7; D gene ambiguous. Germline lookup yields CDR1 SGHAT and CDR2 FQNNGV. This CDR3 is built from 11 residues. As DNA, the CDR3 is TGCGCCAGCAGCTCCCTAAACGAGCAGTACTTC. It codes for CASSSLNEQYF.

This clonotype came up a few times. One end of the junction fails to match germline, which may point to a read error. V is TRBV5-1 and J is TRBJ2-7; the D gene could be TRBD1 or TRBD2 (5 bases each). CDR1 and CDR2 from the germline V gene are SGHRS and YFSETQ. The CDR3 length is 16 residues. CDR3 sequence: CASRRSGTSVPYERYF. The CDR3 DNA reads TGCGCCAGCAGGCGATCCGGGACCTCGGTTCCCTACGAGCGGTACTTC.

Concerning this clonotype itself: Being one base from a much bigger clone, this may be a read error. The CDR3 DNA reads as TGTGCCGGCAGCTTAGGGACAGTAAACTATGGCTACACCTTC. It yields the protein CAGSLGTVNYGYTF. The V and J genes are TRBV7-9 and TRBJ1-2; 7 bases agree with TRBD1. CDR3 length equals 14 residues. Per the germline V gene, CDR1 is SEHNR and CDR2 is FQNEAQ (reference sequence).

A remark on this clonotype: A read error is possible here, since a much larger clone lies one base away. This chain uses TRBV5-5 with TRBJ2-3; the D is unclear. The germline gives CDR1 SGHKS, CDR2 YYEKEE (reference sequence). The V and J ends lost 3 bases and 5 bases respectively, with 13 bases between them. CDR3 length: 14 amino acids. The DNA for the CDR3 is TGTGCCAGCAGCTGGAATGTGCTTCTAGATACGCAGTATTTT. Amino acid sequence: CASSWNVLLDTQYF.

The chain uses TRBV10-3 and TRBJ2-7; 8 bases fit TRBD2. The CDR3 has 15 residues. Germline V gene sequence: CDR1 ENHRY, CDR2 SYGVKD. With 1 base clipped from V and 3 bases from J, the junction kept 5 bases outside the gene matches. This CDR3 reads CAISEWGSGDYEQYF. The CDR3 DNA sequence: TGTGCCATCAGTGAGTGGGGTAGCGGGGACTACGAGCAGTACTTC.

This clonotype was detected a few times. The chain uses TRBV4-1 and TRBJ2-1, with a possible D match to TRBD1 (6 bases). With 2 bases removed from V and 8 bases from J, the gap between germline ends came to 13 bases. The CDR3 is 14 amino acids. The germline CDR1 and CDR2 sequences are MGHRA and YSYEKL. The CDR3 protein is CASSQRQGRHEQFF. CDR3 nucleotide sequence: TGCGCCAGCAGCCAAAGGCAGGGGCGGCATGAGCAGTTCTTC.

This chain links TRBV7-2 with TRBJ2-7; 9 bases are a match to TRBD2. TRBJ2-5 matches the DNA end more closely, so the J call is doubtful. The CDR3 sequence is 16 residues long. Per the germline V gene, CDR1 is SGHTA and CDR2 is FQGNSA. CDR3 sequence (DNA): TGTGCCAGCAGCCCCCGAGCGGGGGGACCCATTGGGACCCAGTACTTC. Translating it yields CASSPRAGGPIGTQYF.

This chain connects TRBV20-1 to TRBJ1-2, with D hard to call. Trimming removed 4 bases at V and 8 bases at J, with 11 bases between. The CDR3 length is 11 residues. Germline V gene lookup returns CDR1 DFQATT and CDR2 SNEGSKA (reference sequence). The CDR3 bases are TGCAGTGCTACTGGACCCCGGGGCTACACCTTC. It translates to CSATGPRGYTF.

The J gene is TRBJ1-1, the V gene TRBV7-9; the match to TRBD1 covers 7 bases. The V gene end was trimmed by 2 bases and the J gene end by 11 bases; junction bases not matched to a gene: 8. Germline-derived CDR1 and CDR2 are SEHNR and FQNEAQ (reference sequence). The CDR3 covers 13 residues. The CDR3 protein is CASSLPGQGVAFF. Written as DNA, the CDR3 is TGTGCCAGCAGCTTACCTGGGCAGGGGGTGGCTTTCTTT.

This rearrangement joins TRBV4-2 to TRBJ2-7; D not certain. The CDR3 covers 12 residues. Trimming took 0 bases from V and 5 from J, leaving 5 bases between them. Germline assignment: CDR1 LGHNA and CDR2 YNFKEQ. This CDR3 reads CASSQDFNEQYF. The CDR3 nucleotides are TGTGCCAGCAGCCAAGATTTTAACGAGCAGTACTTC.